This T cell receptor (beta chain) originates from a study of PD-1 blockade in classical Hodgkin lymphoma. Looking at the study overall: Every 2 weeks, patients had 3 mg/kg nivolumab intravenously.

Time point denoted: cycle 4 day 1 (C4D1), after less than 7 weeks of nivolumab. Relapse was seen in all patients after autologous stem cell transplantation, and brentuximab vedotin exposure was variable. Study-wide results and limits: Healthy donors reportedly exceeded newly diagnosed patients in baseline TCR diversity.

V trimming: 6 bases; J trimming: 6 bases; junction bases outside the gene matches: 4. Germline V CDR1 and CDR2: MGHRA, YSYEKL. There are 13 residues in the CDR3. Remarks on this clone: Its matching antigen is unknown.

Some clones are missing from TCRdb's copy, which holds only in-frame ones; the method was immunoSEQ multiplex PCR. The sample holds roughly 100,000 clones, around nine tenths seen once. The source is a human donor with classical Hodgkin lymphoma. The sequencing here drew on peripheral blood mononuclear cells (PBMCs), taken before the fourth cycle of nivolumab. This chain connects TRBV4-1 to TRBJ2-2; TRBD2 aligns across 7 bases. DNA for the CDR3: TGCGCCAGCAGTTGGGGGGGTTCCGGGGAGCTGTTTTTT. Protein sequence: CASSWGGSGELFF.